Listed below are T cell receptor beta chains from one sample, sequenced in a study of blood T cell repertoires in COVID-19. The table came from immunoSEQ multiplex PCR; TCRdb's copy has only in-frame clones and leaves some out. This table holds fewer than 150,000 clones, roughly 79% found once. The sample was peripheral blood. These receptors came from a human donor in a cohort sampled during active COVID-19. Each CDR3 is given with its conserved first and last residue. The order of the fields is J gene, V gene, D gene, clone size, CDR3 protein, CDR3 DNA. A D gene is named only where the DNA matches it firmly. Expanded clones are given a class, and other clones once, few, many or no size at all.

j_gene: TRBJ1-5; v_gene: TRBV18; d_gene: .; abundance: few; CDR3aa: CASSPSGQPQHF; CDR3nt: TGTGCCAGCTCACCCTCAGGGCAGCCCCAGCATTTT
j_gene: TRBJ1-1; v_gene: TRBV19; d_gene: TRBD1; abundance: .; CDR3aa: CASSIDRGLTEAFF; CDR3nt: TGTGCCAGTAGTATTGACAGGGGGCTTACTGAAGCTTTCTTT
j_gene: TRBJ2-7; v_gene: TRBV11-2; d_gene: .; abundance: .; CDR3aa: CASSPEAGTVYEQYF; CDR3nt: TGTGCCAGCAGCCCAGAAGCGGGCACAGTTTACGAGCAGTACTTC
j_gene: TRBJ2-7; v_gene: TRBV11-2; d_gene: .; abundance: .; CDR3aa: CASSLVSGFSYEQYF; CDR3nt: TGTGCCAGCAGCTTAGTTTCAGGCTTCTCCTACGAGCAGTACTTC
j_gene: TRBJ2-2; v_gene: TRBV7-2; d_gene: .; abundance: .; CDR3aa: CASSLVRATGELFF; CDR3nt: TGTGCCAGCAGCTTAGTCAGGGCCACCGGGGAGCTGTTTTTT
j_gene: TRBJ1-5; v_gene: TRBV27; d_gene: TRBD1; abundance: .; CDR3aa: CASSQLTGINQPQHF; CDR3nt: TGTGCCAGCAGTCAGCTGACAGGGATCAATCAGCCCCAGCATTTT
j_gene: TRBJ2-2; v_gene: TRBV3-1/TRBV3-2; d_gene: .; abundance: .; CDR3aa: CPRRQGGGGSTGELFF; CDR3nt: TGTCCCCGCCGCCAAGGGGGCGGGGGAAGTACCGGGGAGCTGTTTTTT
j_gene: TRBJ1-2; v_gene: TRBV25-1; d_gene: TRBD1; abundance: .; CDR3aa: CASSRDRGGYTF; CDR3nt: TGTGCCAGCAGTAGGGACAGAGGGGGCTACACCTTC
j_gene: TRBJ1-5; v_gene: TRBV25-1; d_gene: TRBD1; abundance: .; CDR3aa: CASGGTGNQPQHF; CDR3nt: TGTGCCAGCGGGGGGACAGGGAATCAGCCCCAGCATTTT
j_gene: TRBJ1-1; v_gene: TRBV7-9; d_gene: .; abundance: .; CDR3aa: CASSSSLRLRGTEAFF; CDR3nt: TGTGCCAGCAGCTCCAGCCTGCGACTCCGGGGCACTGAAGCTTTCTTT
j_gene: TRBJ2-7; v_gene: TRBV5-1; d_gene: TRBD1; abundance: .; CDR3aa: CASSPLRDRPYEQYF; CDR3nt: TGCGCCAGCAGCCCACTCCGGGACAGACCCTACGAGCAGTACTTC
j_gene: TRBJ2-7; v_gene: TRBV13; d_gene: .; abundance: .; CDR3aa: CASSPSAGWAYEQYF; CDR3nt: TGTGCCAGCAGCCCGTCCGCGGGCTGGGCCTACGAGCAGTACTTC
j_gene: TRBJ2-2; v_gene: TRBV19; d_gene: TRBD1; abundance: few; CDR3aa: CASSIGKGQSGTGELFF; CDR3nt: TGTGCCAGTAGTATAGGGAAGGGACAGTCGGGCACCGGGGAGCTGTTTTTT
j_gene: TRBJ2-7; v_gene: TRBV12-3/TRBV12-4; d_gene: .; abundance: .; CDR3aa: CASSLTVYYEQYF; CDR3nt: TGTGCCAGCAGTTTAACAGTGTACTACGAGCAGTACTTC
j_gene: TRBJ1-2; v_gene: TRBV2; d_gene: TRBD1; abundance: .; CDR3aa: CASSETGGVGGVGYTF; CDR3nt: TGTGCCAGCAGTGAAACTGGTGGGGTAGGGGGCGTTGGCTACACCTTC
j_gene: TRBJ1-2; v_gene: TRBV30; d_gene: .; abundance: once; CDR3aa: CAWSDPGREGYGYTF; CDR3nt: TGTGCCTGGAGCGACCCGGGAAGGGAGGGATATGGCTACACCTTC
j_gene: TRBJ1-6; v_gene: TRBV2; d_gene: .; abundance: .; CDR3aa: CASTIYRVSSPLHF; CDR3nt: TGTGCCAGCACCATATACAGGGTCAGTTCACCCCTCCACTTT
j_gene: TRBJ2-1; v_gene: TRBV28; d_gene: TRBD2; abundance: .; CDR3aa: CASSARGGIIYNEQFF; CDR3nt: TGTGCCAGCAGTGCCCGGGGGGGGATTATTTACAATGAGCAGTTCTTC
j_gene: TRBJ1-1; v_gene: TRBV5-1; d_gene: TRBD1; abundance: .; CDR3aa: CASSTRDRGQGNTEAFF; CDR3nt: TGCGCCAGCAGCACCCGGGACAGGGGGCAAGGGAACACTGAAGCTTTCTTT
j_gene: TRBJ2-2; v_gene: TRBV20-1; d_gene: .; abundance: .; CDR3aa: CSASQVRTPNTGELFF; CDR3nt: TGCAGTGCTAGTCAGGTCCGGACTCCGAACACCGGGGAGCTGTTTTTT
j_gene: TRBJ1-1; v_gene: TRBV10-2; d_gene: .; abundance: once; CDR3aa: CASATWNTEAFF; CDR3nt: TGCGCCAGTGCTACCTGGAACACTGAAGCTTTCTTT
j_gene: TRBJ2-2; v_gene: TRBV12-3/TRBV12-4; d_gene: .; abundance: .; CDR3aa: CASSLGSTGELFF; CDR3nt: TGTGCCAGCAGTTTAGGGAGCACCGGGGAGCTGTTTTTT
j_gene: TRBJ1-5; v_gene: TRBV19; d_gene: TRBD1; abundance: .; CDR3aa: CASSIRGQGVNQPQHF; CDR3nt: TGTGCCAGTAGTATCCGAGGGCAGGGGGTTAATCAGCCCCAGCATTTT